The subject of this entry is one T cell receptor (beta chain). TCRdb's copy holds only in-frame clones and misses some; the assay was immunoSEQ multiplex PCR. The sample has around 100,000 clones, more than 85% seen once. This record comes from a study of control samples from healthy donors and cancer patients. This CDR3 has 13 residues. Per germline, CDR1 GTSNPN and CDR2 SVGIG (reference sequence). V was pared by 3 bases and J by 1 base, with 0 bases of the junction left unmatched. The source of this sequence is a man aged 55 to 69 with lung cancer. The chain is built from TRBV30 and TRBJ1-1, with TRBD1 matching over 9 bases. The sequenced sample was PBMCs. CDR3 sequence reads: CAWRGQGNTEAFF. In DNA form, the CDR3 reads TGTGCCTGGAGGGGACAGGGGAACACTGAAGCTTTCTTT.